A single sample gave rise to the 23 T cell receptor beta chains below, sequenced in a study of a mutant IDH1 vaccine in newly diagnosed glioma (dated by TCRdb to the early 2020s). The sample's time point label, in plain terms: week 23, last vaccination. A 20-mer mutant IDH1 peptide at 300 micrograms in Montanide made up each vaccine dose, which was injected subcutaneously together with topical imiquimod. The protocol used for the library was the immunoSEQ multiplex PCR assay. TCRdb mirrors the immuneACCESS table, restricted to in-frame sequences. Some clones are absent from its copies; in checked studies, under half trace to an unresolved V gene, and the reason for the others is unknown. The sample has approximately 37,000 clones on record, under 80% of them singletons. 4% to 6.5% of the sample is in the top ten clones. These TCRs' antigens remain unknown. This specimen consisted of PBMCs, obtained from a glioma patient whose treatment included an IDH1 peptide vaccine. These receptors were collected from a middle-aged man with glioma.

This clone has a single count. The gene calls are TRBV10-3 and TRBJ2-7; D gene ambiguous. Germline V CDR1 and CDR2: ENHRY, SYGVKD. The CDR3 is 16 residues long. V was clipped by 0 bases and J by 3 bases, with 15 bases between them. The CDR3 reads CAISESKDDGDYEQYF. The CDR3 DNA reads as TGTGCCATCAGTGAGTCTAAGGATGACGGCGACTACGAGCAGTACTTC.

This clone has a handful of counts. V is TRBV30 and J is TRBJ1-2; no firm D call. The germline V gene encodes CDR1 GTSNPN and CDR2 SVGIG (reference sequence). Trimming removed 4 bases from V and 4 bases from J, with 16 bases in between. This CDR3 region has 14 residues. Here the CDR3 reads CAWKARAPSYGYTF. CDR3 nucleotide sequence: TGTGCCTGGAAGGCGAGGGCGCCAAGCTATGGCTACACCTTC.

The chain links TRBV7-9 to TRBJ2-3; 7 bases align to TRBD1. With V trimmed by 1 base and J by 1 base, 11 bases remained unmatched. This CDR3 is 18 amino acids long. In germline, CDR1 is SEHNR, CDR2 FQNEAQ (reference sequence). The CDR3 sequence is CASSLVGSSGTGTDTQYF. CDR3 sequence (DNA): TGTGCCAGCAGCTTAGTAGGGTCGTCCGGGACAGGCACAGATACGCAGTATTTT.

This chain uses TRBV19 with TRBJ2-2; no definite D call. This CDR3 is 11 amino acids long. V lost 3 bases and J 7 bases, leaving 3 bases between the germline ends. CDR1 is LNHDA and CDR2 is SQIVND in the germline V gene (reference sequence). The CDR3 sequence is CASSIVGELFF. The CDR3 nucleotides read TGTGCCAGTAGTATCGTCGGGGAGCTGTTTTTT.

This clone has a single count. The rearrangement uses TRBV5-8 and TRBJ1-5; D not resolved. This CDR3 region has 13 residues. V was clipped by 8 bases and J by 0 bases, with 9 bases between them. Germline V lookup: CDR1 SGHTS, CDR2 YDEGEE. The CDR3 region has the DNA TGTGCCAGTAGTACCTATAGCAATCAGCCCCAGCATTTT. Its protein product is CASSTYSNQPQHF. The whole variable domain, filled in from reference TRBV5-8 and TRBJ1-5, reads EAGVTQSPTHLIKTRGQQATLRCSPISGHTSVYWYQQALGLGLQFLLWYDEGEERNRGNFPPRFSGRQFPNYSSELNVNALELEDSALYLCASSTYSNQPQHFGDGTRLSIL.

This sequence joins TRBV7-8 and TRBJ2-7; TRBD2 agrees at 9 bases. The CDR3 contains 16 residues. Trimming took 5 bases from V and 4 from J; bases not matched to a gene: 12. The germline V gene has CDR1 SGHVS and CDR2 FQNEAQ. The CDR3 nucleotides read TGTGCCAGCAGCCTAACTCAGAAGCGGGGGGCGTACGAGCAGTACTTC. Its protein product is CASSLTQKRGAYEQYF. Using reference TRBV7-8 and TRBJ2-7 for the parts outside the CDR3, the full variable domain is GAGVSQSPRYKVAKRGQDVALRCDPISGHVSLFWYQQALGQGPEFLTYFQNEAQLDKSGLPSDRFFAERPEGSVSTLKIQRTQQEDSAVYLCASSLTQKRGAYEQYFGPGTRLTVT.

The chain recombines TRBV7-6 with TRBJ2-7; D remains ambiguous. Trimming pared 1 base from V and 4 bases from J, leaving 17 bases between. There are 16 residues in the CDR3. Germline CDR1 and CDR2: SGHVS and FNYEAQ. CDR3 coding DNA: TGTGCCAGCAGCTTAGGAGACCAAGGGAAGGCTTACGAGCAGTACTTC. As protein: CASSLGDQGKAYEQYF. Using reference TRBV7-6 and TRBJ2-7 for the parts outside the CDR3, the full variable domain is GAGVSQSPRYKVTKRGQDVALRCDPISGHVSLYWYRQALGQGPEFLTYFNYEAQQDKSGLPNDRFSAERPEGSISTLTIQRTEQRDSAMYRCASSLGDQGKAYEQYFGPGTRLTVT.

Regarding this clone: Possible read error: a much larger clone is one base away. Written as DNA, the CDR3 is TGTGCCAGCAGCAAGGGACAGAACTATGGCTACACCTTC. Translating gives CASSKGQNYGYTF. This chain uses TRBV5-8 with TRBJ1-2; TRBD1 matches 7 bases. The CDR3 is 13 residues long. Per the germline V gene, CDR1 is SGHTS and CDR2 is YDEGEE. V gave up 4 bases and J gave up 2 bases; unmatched junction bases: 2.

The chain combines TRBV2 with TRBJ1-5, with 7 bases aligning to TRBD1. Unmatched junction bases numbered 2, after V lost 2 bases and J lost 4 bases. The CDR3 has 14 amino acids. Germline loops: CDR1 SNHLY, CDR2 FYNNEI. The CDR3 bases are TGTGCCAGCAGTGAAAACAGGGGAAATCAGCCCCAGCATTTT. This translates into CASSENRGNQPQHF.

This chain uses TRBV5-4 with TRBJ2-5; 9 nucleotides line up with TRBD2. CDR1 is SGHNT, CDR2 YYREEE, per germline (reference sequence). J was trimmed by 2 bases and V by 0 bases; bases with no gene match: 2. The length of the CDR3 is 15 residues. CDR3 sequence (DNA): TGTGCCAGCAGCTTGGCAGCGGGGGGACAAGAGACCCAGTACTTC. It is translated as CASSLAAGGQETQYF.

This rearrangement joins TRBV30 to TRBJ2-5; 8 bases agree with TRBD1. Losses at the gene ends were 3 bases for V and 4 bases for J; bases not matched to a gene: 4. The CDR3 contains 13 residues. Per the germline V gene, CDR1 is GTSNPN and CDR2 is SVGIG (reference sequence). The CDR3 sequence: CAWRFTGGETQYF. The CDR3 region has the DNA TGTGCCTGGAGATTTACAGGGGGAGAGACCCAGTACTTC.

The chain is built from TRBV14 and TRBJ2-5; TRBD1 aligns across 9 bases. The CDR3 totals 15 residues. The V segment lost 5 bases and the J segment 5 bases; nucleotides outside the gene matches: 9. Germline V gene lookup returns CDR1 SGHDN and CDR2 FVKESK. CDR3 protein: CASSSFGQGWETQYF. The CDR3 DNA reads TGTGCCAGCAGCTCCTTTGGACAGGGGTGGGAGACCCAGTACTTC.

The CDR3 bases are TGTGCCAGCAGCTTCGGGACAGGGAACACAGATACGCAGTATTTT. Encoded protein: CASSFGTGNTDTQYF. The rearrangement joins TRBV13 to TRBJ2-3; 9 positions agree with TRBD1. V shed 3 bases, J shed 2 bases, and the junction held 3 bases outside the gene matches. The CDR3 has 15 residues. Germline values: CDR1 PRHDT, CDR2 FYEKMQ (reference sequence).

The V and J genes are TRBV7-9 and TRBJ2-1, with TRBD1 identical over 8 bases. Germline lookup yields CDR1 SEHNR and CDR2 FQNEAQ (reference sequence). The J segment lost 9 bases and the V segment lost 1 base, leaving 5 bases of the junction unmatched. The CDR3 contains 14 residues. The CDR3 bases are TGTGCCAGCAGCTTAGAAGGACAGGGAAGTGAGCAGTTCTTC. It translates to CASSLEGQGSEQFF.

This chain joins TRBV7-9 and TRBJ2-7, with TRBD1 identical over 7 bases. Germline V CDR1 and CDR2: SEHNR, FQNEAQ (reference sequence). With 0 bases clipped from V and 3 bases from J, the junction kept 8 bases outside the gene matches. The CDR3 length is 16 residues. The CDR3, as DNA: TGTGCCAGCAGCTTAGCGAAGACAGGGATACTCTACGAGCAGTACTTC. It encodes CASSLAKTGILYEQYF.

This clone was counted between two and nine times. The chain couples TRBV19 to TRBJ1-2; possible D gene TRBD1, 6 bases. The CDR3 sequence is 15 residues long. V shed 7 bases and J shed 8 bases, with 23 bases lying between them. Per germline, CDR1 LNHDA and CDR2 SQIVND (reference sequence). CDR3 coding DNA: TGTGCCAGTATTCAAAAGGGGGGGCTCCTCCGGGGCTACACCTTC. This encodes CASIQKGGLLRGYTF.

The count of this clone is one. The chain joins TRBV21-1 to TRBJ1-1. TRBV21-1 is classified as a pseudogene. The length of the CDR3 is 15 residues. The CDR3 sequence is CASSKKETTYTEAFF. The CDR3 nucleotides are TGTGCCAGCAGCAAGAAGGAGACAACGTACACTGAAGCTTTCTTT.

The gene calls are TRBV30 and TRBJ1-6, with D uncertain. Trimming removed 2 bases from V and 1 base from J, with 6 bases in between. The CDR3 runs to 14 residues. Germline V lookup: CDR1 GTSNPN, CDR2 SVGIG (reference sequence). This CDR3 reads CAWSPGSYNSPLHF. Written as DNA, the CDR3 is TGTGCCTGGAGTCCGGGTTCCTATAATTCACCCCTCCACTTT. Using reference TRBV30 and TRBJ1-6 for the parts outside the CDR3, the full variable domain is SQTIHQWPATLVQPVGSPLSLECTVEGTSNPNLYWYRQAAGRGLQLLFYSVGIGQISSEVPQNLSASRPQDRQFILSSKKLLLSDSGFYLCAWSPGSYNSPLHFGNGTRLTVT.

The chain uses TRBV4-1 and TRBJ1-2; 7 nucleotides line up with TRBD1. Germline CDR1 is MGHRA and CDR2 is YSYEKL. V trimming: 1 base; J trimming: 3 bases; junction bases outside the gene matches: 14. The CDR3 has 18 amino acids. In nucleotides, the CDR3 is TGCGCCAGCAGCCAAGCGGTGACAGGGTCCCTCCTATACTATGGCTACACCTTC. Residues: CASSQAVTGSLLYYGYTF.

This clone was seen only a few times. The chain carries TRBV4-3 and TRBJ1-2; TRBD1 matches at 9 bases. CDR1 LGHNA and CDR2 YSLEER come from the germline V gene. V shed 4 bases and J 7 bases; nucleotides not matched to a gene: 4. The CDR3 runs to 13 residues. The CDR3 bases are TGCGCCAGCAGCCTAGGACAGGGGCTTGGCTACACCTTC. Amino acid sequence: CASSLGQGLGYTF.

This clone has only one observation. This chain connects TRBV6-1 to TRBJ1-1; no firm D call. There are 12 residues in the CDR3. The germline gives CDR1 MNHNS, CDR2 SASEGT. The germline V and J ends were trimmed by 6 bases and 8 bases, with 13 bases remaining between them. The CDR3 region is CASSPRRVEAFF. In DNA, the CDR3 is TGTGCCAGCAGCCCCCGGAGAGTGGAAGCTTTCTTT.

The chain employs TRBV19 and TRBJ1-6; a weak D match, TRBD1 (5 bases). Per the germline V gene, CDR1 is LNHDA and CDR2 is SQIVND (reference sequence). Trimming removed 7 bases from V and 4 bases from J, with 17 bases in between. CDR3 length: 16 residues. CDR3: CASTPSRAEYNSPLHF. The CDR3 bases are TGTGCCAGTACCCCGAGCAGGGCCGAGTATAATTCACCCCTCCACTTT.

This chain connects TRBV7-9 to TRBJ1-5, with unresolved D. Trimming took 5 bases from V and 7 from J, leaving 12 bases between them. This CDR3 contains 13 residues. Per germline, CDR1 SEHNR and CDR2 FQNEAQ (reference sequence). The CDR3 region is CASSPVEPQPQHF. The CDR3 DNA is TGTGCCAGCAGCCCCGTGGAGCCCCAGCCCCAGCATTTT.